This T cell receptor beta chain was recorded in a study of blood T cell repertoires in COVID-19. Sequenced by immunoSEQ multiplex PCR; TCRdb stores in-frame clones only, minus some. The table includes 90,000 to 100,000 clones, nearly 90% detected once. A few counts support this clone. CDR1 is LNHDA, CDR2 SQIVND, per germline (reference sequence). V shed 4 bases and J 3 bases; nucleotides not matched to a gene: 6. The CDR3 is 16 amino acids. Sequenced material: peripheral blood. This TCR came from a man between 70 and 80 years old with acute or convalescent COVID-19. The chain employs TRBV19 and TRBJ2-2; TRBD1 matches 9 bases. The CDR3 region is CASSSPDRGDTGELFF. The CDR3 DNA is TGTGCCAGTAGTAGCCCGGACAGGGGTGACACCGGGGAGCTGTTTTTT. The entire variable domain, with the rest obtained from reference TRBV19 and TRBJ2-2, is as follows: DGGITQSPKYLFRKEGQNVTLSCEQNLNHDAMYWYRQDPGQGLRLIYYSQIVNDFQKGDIAEGYSVSREKKESFPLTVTSAQKNPTAFYLCASSSPDRGDTGELFFGEGSRLTVL.